This TCR beta chain comes out of a study of T cells after yellow fever vaccination. This clonotype was counted ten times or more. Using its own MiXCR run on the 5' RACE reads, TCRdb lists one record per CDR3 protein. Among roughly 110,000 distinct CDR3 sequences, 8% to 9.5% were seen once, and the ten largest hold about 25%. V lost 8 bases and J 10 bases, leaving 12 bases between the germline ends. This CDR3 comprises 11 residues. CDR1 and CDR2 (germline): LNHNV, YYDKDF (reference sequence). The chain has TRBV15 and TRBJ2-1; D call uncertain. The sample was CD8+ T cells sorted from PBMCs, taken 45 days after the yellow fever booster vaccination. This clonotype was sampled from a man aged 25-45 years who received the YFV17D yellow fever vaccine. The CDR3 region has the DNA TGTGCCACCTACCGTCAAGGGGAGCAGTTCTTC. This sequence encodes CATYRQGEQFF.